Shown below are 15 T cell receptor beta chains from a single sample sequenced in a study of T-cell memory formation after mild COVID-19. TCRdb redid the calling of the 5' RACE reads with MiXCR, one entry per CDR3 protein. The sample lists hundreds of thousands of distinct CDR3 sequences; approximately 19% were seen once. The specimen was PBMCs or a T cell subset sorted from them (not recorded which). The receptor set was obtained from a man aged 18-30 years who had mild COVID-19 (a few samples of this study predate the infection). Cell type and time point are not known.

This clonotype was seen a handful of times. The V gene is TRBV30, the J gene TRBJ2-7; either TRBD1 or TRBD2 may supply D (7 bases each). The CDR3 contains 14 residues. V dropped 1 base and J dropped 2 bases, with 12 bases sitting between them. Germline-derived CDR1 and CDR2 are GTSNPN and SVGIG (reference sequence). This CDR3 is CAWSAGGVTYEQYF. The DNA for the CDR3 is TGTGCCTGGAGTGCAGGGGGGGTCACCTACGAGCAGTACTTC.

The CDR3: CSVDRQGGLQNEQYV. CDR3 DNA sequence: TGCAGCGTTGATCGACAGGGAGGCCTCCAAAACGAGCAGTACGTC. This chain links TRBV29-1 with TRBJ2-7, with D tentatively TRBD1 (7 bases). Trimming removed 3 bases at V and 5 bases at J, with 20 bases between. CDR3 length: 15 amino acids. Per the germline V gene, CDR1 is SQVTM and CDR2 is ANQGSEA.

This clonotype came up a few times. The chain employs TRBV30 and TRBJ1-1; D is undetermined. Deletions cut 8 bases from V and 0 bases from J, with 10 bases between. The CDR3 has 12 amino acids. Germline CDR1 GTSNPN, CDR2 SVGIG (reference sequence). The CDR3 DNA sequence: TGTGCCCTAGGCGTTGTGAACACTGAAGCTTTCTTT. Its protein product is CALGVVNTEAFF.

The chain couples TRBV7-6 to TRBJ2-1; 8 nucleotides agree with TRBD1. Trimming removed 1 base from V and 8 bases from J; junction bases left unmatched: 4. Germline CDR1 reads SGHVS; CDR2 reads FNYEAQ. The CDR3 length is 14 residues. The CDR3 DNA reads TGTGCCAGCAGCTTAGGGACAGGGTGGTATGAGCAGTTCTTC. Its protein product is CASSLGTGWYEQFF. Full variable domain (rest looked up from reference TRBV7-6 and TRBJ2-1): GAGVSQSPRYKVTKRGQDVALRCDPISGHVSLYWYRQALGQGPEFLTYFNYEAQQDKSGLPNDRFSAERPEGSISTLTIQRTEQRDSAMYRCASSLGTGWYEQFFGPGTRLTVL.

The chain has TRBV5-1 and TRBJ2-7, with 9 bases aligning to TRBD1. V was clipped by 3 bases and J by 6 bases; unmatched bases: 10. The CDR3 contains 15 residues. Germline V gives CDR1 SGHRS, CDR2 YFSETQ. The CDR3, as DNA: TGCGCCAGCAGCTCCTCCGGGACAGGGCTTAGCGAGCAGTACTTC. Residues: CASSSSGTGLSEQYF.

The genes are TRBV7-9 and TRBJ2-3; TRBD2 aligns across 7 bases. In germline, CDR1 is SEHNR, CDR2 FQNEAQ (reference sequence). V shed 11 bases and J 1 base; nucleotides not matched to a gene: 9. CDR3 length: 14 residues. The CDR3 is CAGSGEPCTDTQYF. CDR3 nucleotide sequence: TGTGCCGGGAGCGGGGAACCCTGCACAGATACGCAGTATTTT. Variable domain in full (rest from reference TRBV7-9 and TRBJ2-3): DTGVSQNPRHKITKRGQNVTFRCDPISEHNRLYWYRQTLGQGPEFLTYFQNEAQLEKSRLLSDRFSAERPKGSFSTLEIQRTEQGDSAMYLCAGSGEPCTDTQYFGPGTRLTVL.

This clonotype has a handful of counts. The junction shows a germline mismatch at one end, possibly a read error. The V and J genes are TRBV7-7 and TRBJ2-2; D is perhaps TRBD2 (5 bases). Germline V gene data show CDR1 as SSHAT and CDR2 as FNYEAQ (reference sequence). The CDR3 is made up of 14 amino acids. In DNA, the CDR3 is TGTGCTAGCAGCTTAGCGATGGTCACCGGGGAGCTGTTTTTT. Protein sequence: CASSLAMVTGELFF.

This clonotype has a handful of counts. This chain connects TRBV7-9 to TRBJ1-1; D is undetermined. Germline lookup yields CDR1 SEHNR and CDR2 FQNEAQ (reference sequence). Trimming left V 8 bases short and J 3 bases short, with 4 bases between. This CDR3 is built from 10 residues. The CDR3 protein is CASGYTEAFF. DNA of the CDR3: TGTGCCAGCGGGTACACTGAAGCTTTCTTT.

This clonotype was found many times. V gene TRBV5-4 combines with J gene TRBJ1-6, with D unclear. This CDR3 has 15 amino acids. Germline V gives CDR1 SGHNT, CDR2 YYREEE (reference sequence). Trimming pared 4 bases from V and 14 bases from J, leaving 22 bases between. CDR3 region: CASSPGLEHGFSLHF. CDR3 DNA: TGTGCCAGCAGCCCCGGGTTGGAACACGGTTTTTCCCTCCACTTT.

V usage is TRBV4-3 and J usage is TRBJ2-5, with 11 positions matching TRBD1. The CDR3 runs to 17 residues. V trimming: 0 bases; J trimming: 5 bases; junction bases outside the gene matches: 8. CDR1 is LGHNA, CDR2 YSLEER, per germline. This CDR3 is CASSQEADRGRGETQYF. The CDR3 DNA is TGCGCCAGCAGCCAAGAGGCGGACAGGGGGCGCGGGGAGACCCAGTACTTC.

The chain employs TRBV10-3 and TRBJ2-6, with TRBD2 matching over 8 bases. The CDR3 is made up of 17 amino acids. Germline V gene sequence: CDR1 ENHRY, CDR2 SYGVKD. Germline trimming cut 5 bases from V and 2 bases from J; bases unmatched to any gene: 8. In DNA, the CDR3 is TGTGCCATCAGTCCCTCCGGGGGGGGCCCTGGGGCCAACGTCCTGACTTTC. Its protein is CAISPSGGGPGANVLTF.

This clonotype has a count of ten or more. The chain is built from TRBV7-2 and TRBJ2-3; 10 bases align to TRBD2. J lost 1 base, V lost 5 bases, and 6 bases had no gene match. The germline gives CDR1 SGHTA, CDR2 FQGNSA. CDR3 length: 16 residues. CDR3 DNA: TGTGCCAGCAGCCGAAACAGCGGGGGGGGCACAGATACGCAGTATTTT. It yields the protein CASSRNSGGGTDTQYF.

This clonotype was observed a few times. V is TRBV6-2 or TRBV6-3 and J is TRBJ2-3; D is perhaps TRBD2 (5 bases). The ends were cut back, 0 bases at V and 4 bases at J, with 5 bases in the middle. CDR3 size: 13 residues. CDR1 MNHEY and CDR2 SVGEGT come from the germline V gene. CDR3 nucleotide sequence: TGTGCCAGCAGTTACTCCGGGGCAGATACGCAGTATTTT. It encodes CASSYSGADTQYF.

This clonotype has a handful of counts. The genes are TRBV5-1 and TRBJ1-5; the D gene is possibly TRBD1 (5 bases). Per germline, CDR1 SGHRS and CDR2 YFSETQ. There are 14 residues in the CDR3. Trimming took off 3 bases at V and 3 bases at J, with 10 bases between the two ends. Written as DNA, the CDR3 is TGCGCCAGCAGCTGGGGGTCCCACAATCAGCCCCAGCATTTT. It codes for CASSWGSHNQPQHF.

The chain recombines TRBV10-3 with TRBJ2-5; 8 positions match TRBD2. Germline V CDR1 and CDR2: ENHRY, SYGVKD. The CDR3 spans 17 residues. V trimming: 0 bases; J trimming: 5 bases; junction bases outside the gene matches: 11. The CDR3: CAISESLTSGPLETQYF. The CDR3, as DNA: TGTGCCATCAGTGAGTCGCTTACTAGCGGACCCCTTGAGACCCAGTACTTC.